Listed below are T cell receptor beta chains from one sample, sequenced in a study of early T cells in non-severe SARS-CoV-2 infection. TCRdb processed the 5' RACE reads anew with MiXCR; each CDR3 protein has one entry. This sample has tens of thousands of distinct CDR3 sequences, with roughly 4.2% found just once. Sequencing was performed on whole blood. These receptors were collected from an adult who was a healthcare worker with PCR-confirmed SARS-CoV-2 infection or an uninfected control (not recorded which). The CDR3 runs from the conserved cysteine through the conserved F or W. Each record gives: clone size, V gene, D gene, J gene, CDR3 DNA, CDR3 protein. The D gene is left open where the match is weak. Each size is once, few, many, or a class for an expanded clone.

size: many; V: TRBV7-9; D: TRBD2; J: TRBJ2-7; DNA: TGTGCCAGCAGCTTAGTTGCGGGGGACTCCTACGAGCAGTACTTC; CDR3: CASSLVAGDSYEQYF
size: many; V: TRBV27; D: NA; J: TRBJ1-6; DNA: TGTGCCAGCAGCCCCGAAGACAGGTTGGGTTCCTATAATTCACCCCTCCACTTT; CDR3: CASSPEDRLGSYNSPLHF
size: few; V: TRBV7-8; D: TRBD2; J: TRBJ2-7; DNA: TGTGCCAGCAGCATCTACAGCGGGAGCGGGGTGTACGAGCAGTACTTC; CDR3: CASSIYSGSGVYEQYF
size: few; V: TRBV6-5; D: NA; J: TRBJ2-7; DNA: TGTGCCAGCAGTTACTCGGTGGCAGGCTCCTACGAGCAGTACTTC; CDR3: CASSYSVAGSYEQYF
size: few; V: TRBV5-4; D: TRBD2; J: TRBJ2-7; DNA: TGTGCCAGCAGCCCGGGGGGGACCTCAACCTACGAGCAGTACTTC; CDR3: CASSPGGTSTYEQYF
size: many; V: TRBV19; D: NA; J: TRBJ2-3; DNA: TGTGCCAGTAGTTTCTTGGGACTCGTCTCTAGTGGCACAGATACGCAGTATTTT; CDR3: CASSFLGLVSSGTDTQYF
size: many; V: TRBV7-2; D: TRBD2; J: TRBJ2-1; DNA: TGTGCCAGCAGGGTTAGCGGGGCCCTTTACAATGAGCAGTTCTTC; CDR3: CASRVSGALYNEQFF
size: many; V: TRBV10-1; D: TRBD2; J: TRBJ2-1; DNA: TGCGCCAGCAGTGAGAGGCTAGCGGGCCACTACAATGAGCAGTTCTTC; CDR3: CASSERLAGHYNEQFF
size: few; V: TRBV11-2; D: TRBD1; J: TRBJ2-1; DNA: TGTGCCAGCAGCGTAATACAGGGGGCCATCTACAATGAGCAGTTCTTC; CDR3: CASSVIQGAIYNEQFF
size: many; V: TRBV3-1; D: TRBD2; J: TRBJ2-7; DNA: TGTGCCAGCAACTCCCTTGGGAGGGCCGAGCAGTACTTC; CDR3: CASNSLGRAEQYF
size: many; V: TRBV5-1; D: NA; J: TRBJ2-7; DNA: TGCGCCAGCAGCTTGGCCCATACGGGGGACCCCTACGAGCAGTACTTC; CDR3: CASSLAHTGDPYEQYF
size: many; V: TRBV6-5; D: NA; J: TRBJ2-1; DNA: TGTGCCAGCAGTTATGTGGGGAATGAGCAGTTCTTC; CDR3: CASSYVGNEQFF
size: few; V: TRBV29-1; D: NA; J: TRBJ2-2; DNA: TGCAGCGTTACCGAGAGGTGGCAGAGCACCGGGGAGCTGTTTTTT; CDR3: CSVTERWQSTGELFF
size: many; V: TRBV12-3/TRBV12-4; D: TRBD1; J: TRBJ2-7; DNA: TGTGCCAGCAGTTTAAGAGGGGGCCTGGGAGAGCAGTACTTC; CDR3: CASSLRGGLGEQYF
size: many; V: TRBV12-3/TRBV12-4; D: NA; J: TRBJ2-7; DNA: TGTGCCAGCAGTTTAGGCAGTCTCCCTTCCTACGAGCAGTACTTC; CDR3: CASSLGSLPSYEQYF
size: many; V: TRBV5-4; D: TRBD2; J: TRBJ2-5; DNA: TGTGCCAGCAGCTTGGGAACTAGCGGGGCCCAAGAGACCCAGTACTTC; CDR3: CASSLGTSGAQETQYF
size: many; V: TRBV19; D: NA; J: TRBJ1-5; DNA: TGTGCCAGTAGTGTGCAGGGACATCAGCCCCAGCATTTT; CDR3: CASSVQGHQPQHF
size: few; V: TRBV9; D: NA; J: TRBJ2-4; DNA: TGTGCCAGCAGCGCTCAAATAGGCGCCAAAAACATTCAGTACTTC; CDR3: CASSAQIGAKNIQYF
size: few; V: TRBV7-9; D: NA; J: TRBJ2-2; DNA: TGTGCCAGCAGCTTACGGGAGCTGTTTTTT; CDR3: CASSLRELFF
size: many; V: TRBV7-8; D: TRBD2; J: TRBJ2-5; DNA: TGTGCCAGCAGCACAAGGATAGTTACTAGCGGGGGGTCTAAGACCCAGTACTTC; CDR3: CASSTRIVTSGGSKTQYF
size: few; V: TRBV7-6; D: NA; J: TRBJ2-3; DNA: TGTGCCAGCAGCGCCTCGTGGGGCGGGGGCGTTCTGGGTACGCAGTATTTT; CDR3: CASSASWGGGVLGTQYF
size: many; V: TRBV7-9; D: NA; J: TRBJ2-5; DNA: TGTGCCAGCAGCTTGGGAGTAGGGGGTGGTGAGACCCAGTACTTC; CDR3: CASSLGVGGGETQYF
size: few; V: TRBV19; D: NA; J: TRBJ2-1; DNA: TGTGCCAGTAGTATAGTGGCCGGCAATGAGCAGTTCTTC; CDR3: CASSIVAGNEQFF
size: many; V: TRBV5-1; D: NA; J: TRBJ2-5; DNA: TGCGCCAGCAGCTTGCTGGGGGGCCTCCAAGAGACCCAGTACTTC; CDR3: CASSLLGGLQETQYF